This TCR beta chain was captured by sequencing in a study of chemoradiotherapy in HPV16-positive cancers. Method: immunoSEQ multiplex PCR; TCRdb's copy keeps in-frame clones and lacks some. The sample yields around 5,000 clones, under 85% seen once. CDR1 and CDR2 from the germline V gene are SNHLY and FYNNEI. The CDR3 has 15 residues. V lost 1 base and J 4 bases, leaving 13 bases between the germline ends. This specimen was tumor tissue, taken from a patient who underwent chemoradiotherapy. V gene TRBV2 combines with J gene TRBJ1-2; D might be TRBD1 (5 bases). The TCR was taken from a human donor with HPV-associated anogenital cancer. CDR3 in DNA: TGTGCCAGCAGTGAAGGGGAGACAGTAACCTATGGCTACACCTTC. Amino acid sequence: CASSEGETVTYGYTF.